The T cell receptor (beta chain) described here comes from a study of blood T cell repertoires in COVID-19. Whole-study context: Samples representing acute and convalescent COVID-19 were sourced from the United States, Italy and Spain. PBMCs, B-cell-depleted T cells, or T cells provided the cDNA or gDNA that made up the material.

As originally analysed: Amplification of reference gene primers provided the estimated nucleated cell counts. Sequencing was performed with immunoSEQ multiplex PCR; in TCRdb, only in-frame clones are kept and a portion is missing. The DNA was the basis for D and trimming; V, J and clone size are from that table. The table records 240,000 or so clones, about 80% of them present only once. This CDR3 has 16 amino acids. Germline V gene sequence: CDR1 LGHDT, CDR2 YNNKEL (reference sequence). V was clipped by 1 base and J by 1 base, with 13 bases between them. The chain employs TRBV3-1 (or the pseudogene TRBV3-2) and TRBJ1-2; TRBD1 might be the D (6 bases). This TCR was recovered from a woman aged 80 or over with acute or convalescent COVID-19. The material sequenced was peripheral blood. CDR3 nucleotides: TGTGCCAGCAGCCAAGTATGGGACAACTTTAACTATGGCTACACCTTC. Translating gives CASSQVWDNFNYGYTF.